The clone carrying this T cell receptor beta chain showed up just once. Its target is not known. At one of its ends the junction is not consistent with the germline gene, which may arise from a read error. This record belongs to a study of cytomegalovirus exposure and HLA in healthy donors. General observations from the study: Previously analyzed data showed that most TCR beta V segments were productive at a frequency of about 90% or about 30%. TCR beta V- and J-gene trimming, according to a later analysis, was linked to a missense DCLRE1C variant. The CMV antigen specificity of a few CMV-associated chains was confirmed through in vitro analysis.

Primers included in the PCR were 60 Vbeta and 13 Jbeta primers. Produced via immunoSEQ multiplex PCR; TCRdb's table is partial and in-frame only. The table includes 130,000 to 150,000 clones, roughly 80% detected once. The sample consisted of PBMCs. The TCR originated in a woman aged 50 to 65 in good health and CMV-seropositive.

CDR3 in amino acids: CASSLGGRDRGYEQYF. CDR3 in DNA: TGTGCCAGCAGTTTGGGAGGTCGGGACAGGGGTTACGAGCAGTACTTC. The V gene is TRBV5-4, the J gene TRBJ2-7; 10 positions agree with TRBD1. Germline V gene data show CDR1 as SGHNT and CDR2 as YYREEE (reference sequence). This CDR3 has 16 residues.